A selection of T cell receptor beta chains follows, all from one sample in a study of T cell responses to AZD1222 COVID-19 vaccine. TCRdb's copy holds only in-frame clones and misses some; the assay was immunoSEQ multiplex PCR. The data hold fewer than 30,000 clones, with around 86% observed a single time. The source material was peripheral blood, sampled 28 days after the second AZD1222 dose. These receptors were obtained from an adult who received the AZD1222 COVID-19 vaccine. Both conserved end residues are part of each CDR3. Each record gives: V gene, CDR3 protein.

TRBV18 CASSPLDSPYNEQFF
TRBV28 CASSLLVVGELFF
TRBV28 CASSFEAVAKNIQYF
TRBV6-5 CASSSPPRGSHEQYF
TRBV7-2 CASSFSRGEWSPLHF
TRBV3-1/TRBV3-2 CASSQRAGVPEAFF
TRBV7-2 CASRKLTGVRYNEQFF
TRBV28 CASSSLLHGAETQYF
TRBV29-1 CSVGSGDNQPQHF
TRBV3-1/TRBV3-2 CASSPPATGTYYGYTF
TRBV5-1 CASSLFGQGAISDEQFF
TRBV15 CATSRLPGLAGGPQETQYF
TRBV7-6 CASSPSIFMGPVGNTIYF
TRBV9 CASSVGGAYQTDTQYF
TRBV14 CASSEVTSGELFF
TRBV19 CASSMGRLNEKLFF
TRBV5-4 CASSPGQRGEKLFF
TRBV28 CASTQTSRTDTQYF
TRBV18 CASSPQGSEQFF
TRBV5-4 CASSLAPTGGGTEAFF
TRBV15 CATSRSGRINTGELFF
TRBV10-3 CAISSGGGGYTF
TRBV7-2 CASSLVRGTKGYTF
TRBV12-3/TRBV12-4 CASSLLGSYGYTF
TRBV28 CASSPTSNYEQYF
TRBV18 CASSPRGLAGLLEQYF
TRBV27 CASSLSGGNTIYF
TRBV6-5 CASSPPTGDVGKLFF